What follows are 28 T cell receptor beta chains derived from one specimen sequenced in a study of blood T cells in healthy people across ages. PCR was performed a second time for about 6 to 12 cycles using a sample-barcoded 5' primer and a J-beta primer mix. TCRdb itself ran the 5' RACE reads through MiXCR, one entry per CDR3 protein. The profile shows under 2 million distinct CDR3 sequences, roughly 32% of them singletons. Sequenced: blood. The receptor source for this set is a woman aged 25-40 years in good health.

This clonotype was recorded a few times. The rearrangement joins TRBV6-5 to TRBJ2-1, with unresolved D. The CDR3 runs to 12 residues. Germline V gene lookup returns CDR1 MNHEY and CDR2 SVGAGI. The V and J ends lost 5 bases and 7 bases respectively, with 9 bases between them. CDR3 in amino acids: CASSQGKNEQFF. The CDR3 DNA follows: TGTGCCAGCAGTCAAGGGAAAAATGAGCAGTTCTTC.

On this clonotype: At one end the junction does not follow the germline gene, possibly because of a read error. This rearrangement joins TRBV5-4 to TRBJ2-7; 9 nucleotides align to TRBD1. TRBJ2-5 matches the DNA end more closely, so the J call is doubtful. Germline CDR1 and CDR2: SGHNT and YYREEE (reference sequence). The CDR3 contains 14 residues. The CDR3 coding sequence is TGTACCAGCAGACCCGGGACAGGGCGGGAGACCCAGTACTTC. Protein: CTSRPGTGRETQYF.

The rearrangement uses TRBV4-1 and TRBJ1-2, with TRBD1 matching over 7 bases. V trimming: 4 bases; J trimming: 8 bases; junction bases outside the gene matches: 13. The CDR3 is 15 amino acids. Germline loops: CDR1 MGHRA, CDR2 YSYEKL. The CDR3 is CASSPPETGIGGYTF. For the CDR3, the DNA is TGCGCCAGCAGCCCCCCAGAGACAGGGATTGGCGGCTACACCTTC.

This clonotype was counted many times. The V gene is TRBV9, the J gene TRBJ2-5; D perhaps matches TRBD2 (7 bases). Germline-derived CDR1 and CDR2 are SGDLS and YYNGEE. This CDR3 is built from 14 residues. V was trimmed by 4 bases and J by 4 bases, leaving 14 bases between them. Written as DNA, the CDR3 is TGTGCCAGCAGCACTCGGGGGGCCGGAGAGACCCAGTACTTC. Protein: CASSTRGAGETQYF.

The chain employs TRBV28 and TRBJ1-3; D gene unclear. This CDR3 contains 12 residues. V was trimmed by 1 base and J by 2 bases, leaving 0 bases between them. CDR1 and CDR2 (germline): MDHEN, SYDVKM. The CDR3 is CASSLSGNTIYF. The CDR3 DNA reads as TGTGCCAGCAGTTTATCTGGAAACACCATATATTTT.

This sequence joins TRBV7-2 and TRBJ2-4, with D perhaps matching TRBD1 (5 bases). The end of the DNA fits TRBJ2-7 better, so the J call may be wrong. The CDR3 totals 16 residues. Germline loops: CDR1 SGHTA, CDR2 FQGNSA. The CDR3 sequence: CASSLGLERGNCEQYF. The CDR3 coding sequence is TGTGCCAGCAGCTTAGGTTTAGAAAGGGGTAACTGCGAGCAGTACTTC.

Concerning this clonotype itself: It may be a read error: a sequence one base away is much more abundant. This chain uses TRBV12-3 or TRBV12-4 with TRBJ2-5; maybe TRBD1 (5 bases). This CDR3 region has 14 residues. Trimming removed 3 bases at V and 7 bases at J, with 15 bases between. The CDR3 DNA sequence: TGTGCCAGCAGTTTGTTTCAGGGTCTTCGGACCCAGTACTTC. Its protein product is CASSLFQGLRTQYF.

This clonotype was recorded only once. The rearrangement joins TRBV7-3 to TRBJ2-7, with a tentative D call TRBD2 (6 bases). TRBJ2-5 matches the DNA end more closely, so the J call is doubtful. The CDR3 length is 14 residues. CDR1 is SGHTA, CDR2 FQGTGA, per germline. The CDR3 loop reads CASGPVGGHETQYF. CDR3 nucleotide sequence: TGTGCCAGCGGACCGGTGGGAGGACACGAGACCCAGTACTTC.

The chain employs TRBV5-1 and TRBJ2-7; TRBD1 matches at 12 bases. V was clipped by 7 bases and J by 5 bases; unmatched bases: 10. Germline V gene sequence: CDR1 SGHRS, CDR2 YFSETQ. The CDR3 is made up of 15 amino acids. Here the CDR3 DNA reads TGCGCCAGCCCCCTGGGGGACAGGGGGCTCAACGAGCAGTACTTC. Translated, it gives CASPLGDRGLNEQYF.

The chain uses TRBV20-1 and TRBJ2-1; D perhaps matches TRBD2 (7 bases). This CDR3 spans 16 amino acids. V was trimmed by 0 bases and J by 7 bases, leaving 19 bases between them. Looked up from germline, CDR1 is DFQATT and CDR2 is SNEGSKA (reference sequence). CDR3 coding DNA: TGCAGTGCTAGAGATCTTGGGGGGGGGCCAAATAATGAGCAGTTCTTC. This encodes CSARDLGGGPNNEQFF.

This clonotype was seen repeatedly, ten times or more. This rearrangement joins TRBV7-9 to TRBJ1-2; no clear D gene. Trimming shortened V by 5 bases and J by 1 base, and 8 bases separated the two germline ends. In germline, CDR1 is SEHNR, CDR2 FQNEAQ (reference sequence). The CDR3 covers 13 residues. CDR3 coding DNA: TGTGCCAGCAGCCCCGGGATTAACTATGGCTACACCTTC. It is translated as CASSPGINYGYTF. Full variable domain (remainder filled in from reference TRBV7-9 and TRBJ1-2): DTGVSQNPRHKITKRGQNVTFRCDPISEHNRLYWYRQTLGQGPEFLTYFQNEAQLEKSRLLSDRFSAERPKGSFSTLEIQRTEQGDSAMYLCASSPGINYGYTFGSGTRLTVV.

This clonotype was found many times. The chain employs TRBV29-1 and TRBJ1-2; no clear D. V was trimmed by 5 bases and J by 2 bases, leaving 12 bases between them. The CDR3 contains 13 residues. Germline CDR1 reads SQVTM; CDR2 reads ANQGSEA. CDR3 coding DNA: TGCAGCGTTAAGGGCGGAGGCAACTATGGCTACACCTTC. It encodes CSVKGGGNYGYTF.

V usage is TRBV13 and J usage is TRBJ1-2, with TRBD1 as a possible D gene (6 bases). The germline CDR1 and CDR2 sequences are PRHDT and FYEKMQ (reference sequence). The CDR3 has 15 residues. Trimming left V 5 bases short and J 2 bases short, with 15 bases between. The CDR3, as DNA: TGTGCCAGCAGCCCTAAAAAAGGGGGAAACTATGGCTACACCTTC. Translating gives CASSPKKGGNYGYTF.

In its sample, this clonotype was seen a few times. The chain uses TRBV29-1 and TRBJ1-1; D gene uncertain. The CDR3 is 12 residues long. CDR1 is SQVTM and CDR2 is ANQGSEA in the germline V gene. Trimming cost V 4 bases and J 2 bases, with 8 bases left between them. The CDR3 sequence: CSVGMANTEAFF. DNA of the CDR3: TGCAGCGTTGGTATGGCAAACACTGAAGCTTTCTTT.

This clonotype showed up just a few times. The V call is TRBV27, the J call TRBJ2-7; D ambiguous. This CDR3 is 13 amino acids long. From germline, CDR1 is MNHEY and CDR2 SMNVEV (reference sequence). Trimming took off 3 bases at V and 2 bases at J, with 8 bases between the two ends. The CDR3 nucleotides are TGTGCCAGCAGTTTTAGGGCTACCTACGAGCAGTACTTC. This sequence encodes CASSFRATYEQYF.

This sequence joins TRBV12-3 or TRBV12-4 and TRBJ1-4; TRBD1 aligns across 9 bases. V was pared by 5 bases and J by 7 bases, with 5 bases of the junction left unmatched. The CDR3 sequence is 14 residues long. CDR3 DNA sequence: TGTGCCAGCAGTACGGGACAGGGTGCTGAAAAACTGTTTTTT. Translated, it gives CASSTGQGAEKLFF.

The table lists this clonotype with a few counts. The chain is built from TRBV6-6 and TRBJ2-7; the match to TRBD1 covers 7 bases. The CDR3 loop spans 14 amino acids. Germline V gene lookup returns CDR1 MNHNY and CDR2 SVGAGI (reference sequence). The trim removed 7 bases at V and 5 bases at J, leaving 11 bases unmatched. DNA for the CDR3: TGTGCCAGCACCTCACTGACAGGGCACCACGAGCAGTACTTC. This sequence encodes CASTSLTGHHEQYF.

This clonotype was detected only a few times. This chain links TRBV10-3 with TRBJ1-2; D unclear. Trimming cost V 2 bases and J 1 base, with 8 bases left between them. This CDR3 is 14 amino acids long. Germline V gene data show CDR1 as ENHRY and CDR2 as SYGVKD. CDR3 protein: CAISEEVFNYGYTF. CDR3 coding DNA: TGTGCCATCAGTGAGGAAGTCTTTAACTATGGCTACACCTTC.

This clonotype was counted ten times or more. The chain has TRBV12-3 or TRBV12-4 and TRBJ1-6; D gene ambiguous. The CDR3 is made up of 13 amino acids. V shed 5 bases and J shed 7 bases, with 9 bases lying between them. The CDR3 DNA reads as TGTGCCAGCAGTCCCCCGGGGAATTCACCCCTCCACTTT. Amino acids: CASSPPGNSPLHF.

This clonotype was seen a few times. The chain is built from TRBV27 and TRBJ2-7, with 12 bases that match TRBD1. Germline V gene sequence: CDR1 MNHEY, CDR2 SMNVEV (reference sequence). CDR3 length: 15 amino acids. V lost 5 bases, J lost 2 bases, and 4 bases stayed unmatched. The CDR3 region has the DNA TGTGCCAGCAGTCGGGGACAGGGGGCGGCCTACGAGCAGTACTTC. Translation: CASSRGQGAAYEQYF.

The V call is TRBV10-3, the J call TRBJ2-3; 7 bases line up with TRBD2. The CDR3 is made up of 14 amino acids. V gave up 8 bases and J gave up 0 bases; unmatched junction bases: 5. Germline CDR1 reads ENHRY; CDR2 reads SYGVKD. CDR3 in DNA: TGTGCCATCCACGCAGCGGGAAGCACAGATACGCAGTATTTT. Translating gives CAIHAAGSTDTQYF.

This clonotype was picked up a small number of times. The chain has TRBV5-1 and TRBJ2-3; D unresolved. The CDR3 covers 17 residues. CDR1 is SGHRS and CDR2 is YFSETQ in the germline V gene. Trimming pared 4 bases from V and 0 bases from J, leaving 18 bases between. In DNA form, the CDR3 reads TGCGCCAGCAGCCCGGCGGCTAGACCTACTAGCACAGATACGCAGTATTTT. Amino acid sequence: CASSPAARPTSTDTQYF.

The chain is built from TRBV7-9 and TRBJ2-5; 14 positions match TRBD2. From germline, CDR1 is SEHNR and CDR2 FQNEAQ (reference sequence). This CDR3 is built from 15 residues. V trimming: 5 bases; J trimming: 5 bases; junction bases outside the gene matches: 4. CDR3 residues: CASSRGTSGSETQYF. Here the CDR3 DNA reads TGTGCCAGCAGCAGAGGGACTAGCGGGAGTGAGACCCAGTACTTC.

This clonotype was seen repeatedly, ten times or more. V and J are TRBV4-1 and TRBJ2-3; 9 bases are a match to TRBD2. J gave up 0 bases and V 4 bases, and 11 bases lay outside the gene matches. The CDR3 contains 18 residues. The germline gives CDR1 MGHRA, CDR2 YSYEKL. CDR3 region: CASSPGKGLAISTDTQYF. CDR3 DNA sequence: TGCGCCAGCAGCCCAGGGAAAGGACTAGCGATTAGCACAGATACGCAGTATTTT.

This CDR3 is CSARDSAGGSYEQYF. The CDR3 DNA is TGCAGTGCTAGAGATAGCGCAGGGGGCTCTTACGAGCAGTACTTC. This chain joins TRBV20-1 and TRBJ2-7; 8 nucleotides align to TRBD1. The CDR3 is made up of 15 amino acids. Germline CDR1 reads DFQATT; CDR2 reads SNEGSKA (reference sequence). Unmatched junction bases numbered 8, after V lost 0 bases and J lost 4 bases.

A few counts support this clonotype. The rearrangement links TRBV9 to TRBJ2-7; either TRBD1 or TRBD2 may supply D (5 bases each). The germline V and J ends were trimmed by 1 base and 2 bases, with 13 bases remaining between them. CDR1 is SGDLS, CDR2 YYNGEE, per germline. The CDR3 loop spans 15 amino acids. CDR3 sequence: CASSVRTEGTYEQYF. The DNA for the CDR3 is TGTGCCAGCAGCGTACGAACAGAGGGGACCTACGAGCAGTACTTC.

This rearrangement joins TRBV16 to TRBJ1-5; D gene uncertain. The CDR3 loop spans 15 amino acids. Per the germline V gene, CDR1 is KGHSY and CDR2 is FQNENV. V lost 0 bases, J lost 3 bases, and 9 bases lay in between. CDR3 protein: CASSQSLSDNQPQHF. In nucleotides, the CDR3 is TGTGCCAGCAGCCAATCGTTGTCGGACAATCAGCCCCAGCATTTT.

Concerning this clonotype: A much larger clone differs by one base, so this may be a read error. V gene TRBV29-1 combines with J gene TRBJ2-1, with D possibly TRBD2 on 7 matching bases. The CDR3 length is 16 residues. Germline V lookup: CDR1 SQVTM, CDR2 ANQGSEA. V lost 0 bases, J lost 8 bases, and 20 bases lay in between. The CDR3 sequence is CSVEDVTGLGIDEQFF. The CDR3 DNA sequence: TGCAGCGTTGAAGATGTGACAGGACTAGGGATCGATGAGCAGTTCTTC.